The 29 T cell receptor beta chains below come from one sample, sequenced in a study of regulatory T cells in long-lasting Graves disease. Time point described: persistent/refractory GD, antithyroid drugs over 5 years with positive TRAb. The TCR library was prepared using RNA isolated from PBMCs. The authors built TCR beta libraries using iRepertoire HTBI primers and Arm-PCR of CDR3 regions. TCRdb itself ran the multiplex PCR reads through MiXCR, one entry per CDR3 protein. The profile covers around 460,000 distinct CDR3 sequences, with about 20% appearing a single time and 13% taken by the ten largest. This material consisted of peripheral blood mononuclear cells (PBMCs), taken when the disease was refractory, from a patient treated with antithyroid drugs. The source of these receptors is a female donor with Graves disease.

Concerning this clonotype itself: A much larger clone differs by one base, so this may be a read error. This sequence joins TRBV12-3 or TRBV12-4 and TRBJ2-7, with TRBD1 as a possible D gene (6 bases). This CDR3 is 14 amino acids long. Trimming removed 5 bases from V and 1 base from J, with 12 bases in between. CDR3 amino acids: CASSPRQESYEQYF. CDR3 bases: TGTGCCAGCAGTCCGCGACAGGAATCCTACGAGCAGTACTTC.

In its sample, this clonotype was seen many times. The chain uses TRBV27 and TRBJ2-5; 7 positions match TRBD1. Germline trimming cut 5 bases from V and 0 bases from J; bases unmatched to any gene: 6. Germline values: CDR1 MNHEY, CDR2 SMNVEV (reference sequence). This CDR3 has 15 amino acids. CDR3 residues: CASSPKQGYQETQYF. The CDR3 DNA reads TGTGCCAGCAGTCCTAAACAGGGGTACCAAGAGACCCAGTACTTC.

To note about this clonotype: This sequence may be a read error, since a much larger clone differs from it by one base. J is TRBJ1-1 and V is TRBV6-2 or TRBV6-3; D remains ambiguous. CDR3 length equals 13 residues. CDR1 MNHEY and CDR2 SVGEGT come from the germline V gene. The CDR3: CAISPAGPSEAFF. The CDR3 DNA sequence: TGTGCCATCAGTCCGGCAGGCCCCAGTGAAGCTTTCTTT.

As regards this clonotype: This may arise from a read error, as a much more abundant clone is one base away. This chain links TRBV28 with TRBJ1-1; D uncertain. The CDR3 is 15 amino acids. Germline V CDR1 and CDR2: MDHEN, SYDVKM. The CDR3 sequence is CASSLFAEFNTEALF. The CDR3 nucleotides read TGTGCCAGCAGTTTATTCGCTGAGTTTAACACTGAAGCTCTCTTT.

This sequence joins TRBV7-2 and TRBJ1-2; perhaps TRBD1 as D (5 bases). The ends were cut back, 6 bases at V and 7 bases at J, with 15 bases in the middle. CDR1 SGHTA and CDR2 FQGNSA come from the germline V gene. The CDR3 extends over 13 amino acids. CDR3 residues: CASSTGGLSGYTF. The CDR3 DNA reads as TGTGCCAGCAGTACGGGGGGTTTAAGTGGCTACACCTTC. The whole variable domain, filled in from reference TRBV7-2 and TRBJ1-2, reads GAGVSQSPSNKVTEKGKDVELRCDPISGHTALYWYRQSLGQGLEFLIYFQGNSAPDKSGLPSDRFSAERTGGSVSTLTIQRTQQEDSAVYLCASSTGGLSGYTFGSGTRLTVV.

This clonotype was observed at least ten times. The gene calls are TRBV12-3 or TRBV12-4 and TRBJ1-2, with a possible D match to TRBD1 (5 bases). V lost 6 bases and J lost 8, with 22 bases in between. The CDR3 runs to 15 residues. Written as DNA, the CDR3 is TGTGCCAGCAGCCAACTCACAGGAGGCTCCGGGGGCTACACCTTC. Translation gives CASSQLTGGSGGYTF.

The table lists this clonotype with many counts. J is TRBJ2-5 and V is TRBV2, with 11 nucleotides matching TRBD1. V lost 0 bases, J lost 4 bases, and 13 bases stayed unmatched. The CDR3 extends over 19 amino acids. Germline CDR1 and CDR2: SNHLY and FYNNEI. This CDR3 reads CASSEAGPSGTGGLETQYF. The CDR3 nucleotides are TGTGCCAGCAGTGAAGCGGGGCCCTCGGGGACAGGGGGATTAGAGACCCAGTACTTC.

In nucleotides, the CDR3 is TGTGCCAGTAGCCTCGACAGGTGGGACACTGAAGCTTTCTTT. This translates into CASSLDRWDTEAFF. V gene TRBV19 combines with J gene TRBJ1-1; the D gene is possibly TRBD1 (6 bases). The germline CDR1 and CDR2 sequences are LNHDA and SQIVND (reference sequence). CDR3 size: 14 residues. V was pared by 6 bases and J by 3 bases, with 14 bases between.

This clonotype was counted ten times or more. V and J are TRBV25-1 and TRBJ2-7; D remains ambiguous. Per germline, CDR1 MGHDK and CDR2 SYGVNS. The CDR3 runs to 14 residues. Trimming cost V 3 bases and J 3 bases, with 12 bases left between them. CDR3 sequence (DNA): TGTGCCAGCAGTGATTTTAACAGCGACTACGAGCAGTACTTC. Translation: CASSDFNSDYEQYF.

This clonotype occurred many times. The chain carries TRBV28 and TRBJ2-4; 10 bases align to TRBD1. The length of the CDR3 is 14 residues. Germline CDR1 reads MDHEN; CDR2 reads SYDVKM. J gave up 0 bases and V 8 bases, and 1 base lay outside the gene matches. CDR3 coding DNA: TGTGCCAGCGGGACAGGGGAAGCCAAAAACATTCAGTACTTC. This gives the protein CASGTGEAKNIQYF. The full variable domain, its missing parts supplied by reference TRBV28 and TRBJ2-4, is DVKVTQSSRYLVKRTGEKVFLECVQDMDHENMFWYRQDPGLGLRLIYFSYDVKMKEKGDIPEGYSVSREKKERFSLILESASTNQTSMYLCASGTGEAKNIQYFGAGTRLSVL.

This clonotype was recorded a few times. This chain uses TRBV20-1 with TRBJ1-2; no clear D gene. CDR1 DFQATT and CDR2 SNEGSKA come from the germline V gene (reference sequence). The length of the CDR3 is 12 residues. V dropped 1 base and J dropped 7 bases, with 10 bases sitting between them. The CDR3 loop reads CSARVRVSGYTF. DNA for the CDR3: TGCAGTGCTAGAGTAAGGGTTTCTGGCTACACCTTC.

In the case of this clonotype: A read error is possible here, since a much larger clone lies one base away. The chain carries TRBV7-2 and TRBJ2-7; 8 bases align to TRBD1. V lost 3 bases, J lost 2 bases, and 6 bases stayed unmatched. Germline loops: CDR1 SGHTA, CDR2 FQGNSA. The CDR3 sequence is 15 residues long. The DNA of the CDR3 is TGTACCAGCAGCTTTATGACAGGGGCAACCTACGAGCAGTACTTC. Amino acid sequence: CTSSFMTGATYEQYF.

The V and J genes are TRBV7-2 and TRBJ2-2; weak D call: TRBD1 (6 bases). Germline-derived CDR1 and CDR2 are SGHTA and FQGNSA. Between the trimmed V and J ends, which lost 5 bases and 4 bases, there was a span of 20 bases. This CDR3 spans 17 amino acids. The CDR3 protein is CASSHRTGLIGTGELFF. In DNA, the CDR3 is TGTGCCAGCAGCCACCGAACAGGGTTGATTGGCACCGGGGAGCTGTTTTTT.

This clonotype showed up many times. V and J are TRBV28 and TRBJ2-7; D perhaps matches TRBD1 (5 bases). Trimming left V 8 bases short and J 2 bases short, with 13 bases between. The germline CDR1 and CDR2 sequences are MDHEN and SYDVKM. CDR3 length equals 13 residues. CDR3 in DNA: TGTGCCAGCGTCAGGGCCGGACCCTACGAGCAGTACTTC. It is translated as CASVRAGPYEQYF.

As concerns this clonotype: An end of the junction differs from the germline gene, which may be a read error. The chain couples TRBV28 to TRBJ2-7; D gene unclear. CDR3 length: 14 residues. Per germline, CDR1 MDHEN and CDR2 SYDVKM. The CDR3 bases are TGTGCCGGCAGAAATACCGGGCCCCCCTACGAGCAGTACTTC. Encoded protein: CAGRNTGPPYEQYF.

This clonotype appeared a few times. J is TRBJ1-4 and V is TRBV5-1; TRBD1 is a possible D gene (5 bases). This CDR3 is 15 amino acids long. CDR1 SGHRS and CDR2 YFSETQ come from the germline V gene. V lost 2 bases and J 4 bases, leaving 12 bases between the germline ends. CDR3 in DNA: TGCGCCAGCAGCTTCAGTGGGGCCCATAATGAAAAACTGTTTTTT. Amino acid sequence: CASSFSGAHNEKLFF.

Only a few counts were recorded for this clonotype. The chain joins TRBV28 to TRBJ2-7, with 7 bases matching TRBD1. V was clipped by 5 bases and J by 5 bases; unmatched bases: 9. CDR3 length equals 14 residues. CDR1 is MDHEN, CDR2 SYDVKM, per germline. CDR3 nucleotide sequence: TGTGCCAGCAGTCCTACGGACAGGTACGACGAGCAGTACTTC. Its protein product is CASSPTDRYDEQYF.

The rearrangement links TRBV25-1 to TRBJ1-6; D may be TRBD1 (6 bases). From germline, CDR1 is MGHDK and CDR2 SYGVNS. With 2 bases removed from V and 9 bases from J, the gap between germline ends came to 17 bases. CDR3 length: 16 residues. The CDR3 nucleotides read TGTGCCAGCAGTGAAAGCTGGGGGGCTCTAGGTTCACCCCTCCACTTT. Its protein is CASSESWGALGSPLHF. The whole variable domain, remainder taken from reference TRBV25-1 and TRBJ1-6, is EADIYQTPRYLVIGTGKKITLECSQTMGHDKMYWYQQDPGMELHLIHYSYGVNSTEKGDLSSESTVSRIRTEHFPLTLESARPSHTSQYLCASSESWGALGSPLHFGNGTRLTVT.

About this clonotype: A far more abundant clone sits one base away, making this likely a read error. The genes are TRBV6-1 and TRBJ1-2; the D is unclear. This CDR3 contains 15 residues. Germline V lookup: CDR1 MNHNS, CDR2 SASEGT. V gave up 4 bases and J gave up 4 bases, with 16 bases separating them. CDR3 in DNA: TGTGCCAGCAGTGGAATTAGAGGAACGAGCTATGGCTACACCTTC. This translates into CASSGIRGTSYGYTF.

This clonotype was found a few times. The chain is built from TRBV29-1 and TRBJ1-1; no clear D gene. Trimming took off 4 bases at V and 4 bases at J, with 13 bases between the two ends. The CDR3 runs 13 residues. The V gene's germline CDR1 is SQVTM and CDR2 ANQGSEA. CDR3 nucleotide sequence: TGCAGCGTTGCCCCCACTCCAAGCACTGAAGCTTTCTTT. This gives the protein CSVAPTPSTEAFF.

This clonotype has a count of ten or more. The CDR3 DNA is TGTGCCAGCAGTTTTCCTCGGGTTAATACGCCGCCGGAGCGGCCGCAAGAGACCCAGTACTTC. Its translation: CASSFPRVNTPPERPQETQYF. V usage is TRBV6-5 and J usage is TRBJ2-5; D perhaps matches TRBD2 (5 bases). CDR1 is MNHEY and CDR2 is SVGAGI in the germline V gene. The CDR3 length is 21 residues. Between the trimmed V and J ends, which lost 4 bases and 2 bases, there was a span of 32 bases.

This chain connects TRBV30 to TRBJ2-7; unclear D gene. CDR1 is GTSNPN, CDR2 SVGIG, per germline (reference sequence). V lost 3 bases, J lost 3 bases, and 18 bases lay in between. The CDR3 is 15 amino acids. Written as DNA, the CDR3 is TGTGCCTGGAGCTGGGCGAACGACCCTAACTACGAGCAGTACTTC. As protein: CAWSWANDPNYEQYF.

The chain links TRBV4-3 to TRBJ2-5; D is possibly TRBD2 (5 bases). Per the germline V gene, CDR1 is LGHNA and CDR2 is YSLEER. V was pared by 0 bases and J by 3 bases, with 14 bases between. There are 16 residues in the CDR3. This chain's CDR3 is CASSQDSLGEEETQYF. CDR3 sequence (DNA): TGCGCCAGCAGCCAAGATTCCTTGGGAGAGGAAGAGACCCAGTACTTC.

This clonotype showed up many times. V gene TRBV2 combines with J gene TRBJ2-5; D may be TRBD1 (6 bases). This CDR3 spans 13 amino acids. Germline V lookup: CDR1 SNHLY, CDR2 FYNNEI. Trimming left V 8 bases short and J 4 bases short, with 14 bases between. DNA for the CDR3: TGTGCCAGCCTTCGACAGGAGCGAGAGACCCAGTACTTC. Translating it yields CASLRQERETQYF. Combining the CDR3 with reference TRBV2 and TRBJ2-5 gives the whole variable domain EPEVTQTPSHQVTQMGQEVILRCVPISNHLYFYWYRQILGQKVEFLVSFYNNEISEKSEIFDDQFSVERPDGSNFTLKIRSTKLEDSAMYFCASLRQERETQYFGPGTRLLVL.

This clonotype was seen more than once but under ten times. The rearrangement uses TRBV6-1 and TRBJ2-7, with 8 nucleotides matching TRBD1. The CDR3 has 14 residues. CDR1 is MNHNS, CDR2 SASEGT, per germline. After removal of 6 bases from V and 7 bases from J, the junction contained 11 bases not matched to a gene. The CDR3 sequence: CASSPRGQGEEQYF. In nucleotides, the CDR3 is TGTGCCAGCAGCCCCCGAGGACAGGGAGAAGAGCAGTACTTC.

The chain links TRBV20-1 to TRBJ2-3, with 8 bases that match TRBD2. Per the germline V gene, CDR1 is DFQATT and CDR2 is SNEGSKA (reference sequence). J was trimmed by 4 bases and V by 3 bases; bases with no gene match: 9. The CDR3 consists of 15 residues. The CDR3 DNA reads TGCAGTGCTAGGGGAGGGACTAGTCCATCAGATACGCAGTATTTT. Translating it yields CSARGGTSPSDTQYF.

The rearrangement links TRBV24-1 to TRBJ2-3; a possible D gene is TRBD2 (6 bases). From germline, CDR1 is KGHDR and CDR2 SFDVKD. The CDR3 runs to 16 residues. V gave up 3 bases and J gave up 5 bases, with 17 bases separating them. The CDR3 is CATSDPVLATGDTQYF. The CDR3 DNA follows: TGTGCCACCAGTGATCCCGTACTAGCAACGGGAGATACGCAGTATTTT.

This clonotype occurred once. The rearrangement joins TRBV28 to TRBJ2-1; D may be TRBD1 (5 bases). V was cut by 9 bases and J by 0 bases, with 18 bases left in between. Per germline, CDR1 MDHEN and CDR2 SYDVKM. The CDR3 contains 16 residues. Here the CDR3 reads CASAFRVLYSYNEQFF. CDR3 in DNA: TGTGCCAGTGCCTTCAGGGTACTATACTCCTACAATGAGCAGTTCTTC.

V is TRBV19 and J is TRBJ2-1, with TRBD2 matching 10 bases. Germline V gene sequence: CDR1 LNHDA, CDR2 SQIVND (reference sequence). V shed 5 bases and J 6 bases; nucleotides not matched to a gene: 7. The CDR3 runs 15 residues. The CDR3 reads CASSLAGASGNEQFF. The CDR3 coding sequence is TGTGCCAGTAGTCTAGCGGGGGCGTCGGGCAATGAGCAGTTCTTC. Full variable domain (rest looked up from reference TRBV19 and TRBJ2-1): DGGITQSPKYLFRKEGQNVTLSCEQNLNHDAMYWYRQDPGQGLRLIYYSQIVNDFQKGDIAEGYSVSREKKESFPLTVTSAQKNPTAFYLCASSLAGASGNEQFFGPGTRLTVL.